This paragraph covers one T cell receptor (beta chain) sequence. The antigen it binds to is not known. No much larger clone is present one base from it, and per-base qualities are unavailable. This specimen comes from a study of tissue T cells after allogeneic stem cell transplantation (dated by TCRdb to 2022 to 2024). About the investigation overall: When multiple samples of a tissue were available, H&E sections were reviewed by a pathologist, and samples with histologically apparent lymphocytes were prioritized for sequencing. The study profiled TCR beta repertoires across many tissues from research autopsies of patients with and without GVHD, plus mouse models of GVHD. The human part of the study was a prospective observational study with no blinding and no randomization.

From the cysteine through the phenylalanine, the CDR3 covers 18 amino acids. Kept here is only the CDR3 DNA, which spans 54 bases and is read in frame from base 1. Via the germline V gene, CDR1 is SGHDT and CDR2 YYEEEE. From V the trimming removes 0 bases and from J it removes 5 bases, while the gene matches leave 5 bases of the junction unaccounted for. The sample's time point label is to be understood as: human tissue collected at research (rapid) autopsy. Three non-HCT comparator patients with other cancers, having at least five GI tract samples and no known GI disease at death, were selected retrospectively. After a median post-mortem interval of roughly 9.8 hours, autopsy tissues were collected, including GI sites from esophagus to rectum, liver, skin, and lymphoid organs such as spleen. Autopsy specimens were bisected, with one portion flash-frozen in liquid nitrogen and the rest formalin-fixed; GI outer muscle layers were removed. To extract genomic DNA from frozen tissues, either the Mag-Bind Blood & Tissue DNA HDQ 96 Kit on a Chemagic 360 or the DNeasy Blood & Tissue Kit was used. Because of concern about red blood cell contamination, extracted DNA underwent additional purification with the Genomic DNA Clean & Concentrator-25 kit.

Library preparation was by the immunoSEQ multiplex PCR assay. Adaptive Biotechnologies performed the TCRbeta CDR3 sequencing at survey depth and reported CDR3 sequences, V/J genes, productive frequency and template counts. TCR beta CDR3 regions were amplified from genomic DNA rather than RNA. The authors processed their data as follows. Jensen-Shannon divergence served to quantify pairwise repertoire overlap between tissues, with 0 meaning identical and 1 meaning complete divergence. Tissues were clustered by single-linkage agglomerative hierarchical clustering of pairwise JSD values, and the clustering results were displayed as dendrograms. GLIPH2 was run on all patient samples with simulation_depth 1000, kmer_min_depth 3, cdr3_length_cutoff 8, keeping groups with more than two unique CDR3s. A standardized tissue-overlap score extrapolated Jaccard GLIPH-group overlap across patients to a standard repertoire size of 1000 clones. Linear mixed-effect models, with tissue included as a fixed effect and individual included as a random effect, were used to assess associations of diversity with clinical or experimental variables. TCRdb limited this immuneACCESS table to in-frame rearrangements with V and J called. A share of clones is missing; checked studies link under half to unresolved V genes, and the rest is unexplained. V, J and clone size were drawn from that table, and D and trimming were deduced from the DNA. The sample records about 9,600 clones, around 62% of which are singletons. Roughly a tenth of the sample rests with the top ten.

Study-wide findings and limitations: The study did not establish which tissue TCRs were alloreactive or antigen-specific, and some clones may have been host cells that persisted. Blood and spleen T cells captured only a limited portion of the TCR repertoire detected in tissues, in both patients and mice. Blood samples were not available from the non-GVHD comparator patients. A small and clinically heterogeneous patient cohort was studied, and sampling depth was acknowledged as a limitation. Only a few T cell clones appeared in more than one patient, yet motif-based clustering showed tissue-specific repertoire signatures that were shared between patients. Within patients, how anatomically similar tissues were was a major factor shaping TCR repertoire composition, regardless of disease or transplant status.

Rearrangement joined TRBV5-6 to TRBJ2-2; the junction holds 15 bases that match TRBD2. The source was tissue from the ileum, collected at autopsy. This TCR came from a woman aged 18-50 years with breast cancer. The CDR3 protein sequence reads: CASSLAGTSGRNTGELFF. The DNA sequence is as follows: TGTGCCAGCAGCTTGGCCGGGACTAGCGGGAGGAATACCGGGGAGCTGTTTTTT.